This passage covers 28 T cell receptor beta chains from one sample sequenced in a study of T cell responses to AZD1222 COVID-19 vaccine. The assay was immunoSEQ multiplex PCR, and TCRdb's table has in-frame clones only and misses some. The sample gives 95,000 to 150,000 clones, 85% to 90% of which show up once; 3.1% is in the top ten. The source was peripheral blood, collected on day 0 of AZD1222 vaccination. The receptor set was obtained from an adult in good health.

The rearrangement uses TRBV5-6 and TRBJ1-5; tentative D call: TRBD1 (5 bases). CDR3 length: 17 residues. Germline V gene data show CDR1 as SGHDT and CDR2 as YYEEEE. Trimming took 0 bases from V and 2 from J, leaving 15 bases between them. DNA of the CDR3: TGTGCCAGCAGCTTGGGGCCGGGGCAGGGCGGCAATCAGCCCCAGCATTTT. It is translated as CASSLGPGQGGNQPQHF.

Here the CDR3 reads CSAARGPEQYF. CDR3 coding DNA: TGCAGTGCCGCTAGGGGCCCCGAGCAGTACTTC. J is TRBJ2-7 and V is TRBV20-1; a possible D gene is TRBD1 (5 bases). V was shortened by 6 bases and J by 6 bases, with 12 bases between the two germline ends. CDR1 is DFQATT, CDR2 SNEGSKA, per germline (reference sequence). The CDR3 extends over 11 amino acids.

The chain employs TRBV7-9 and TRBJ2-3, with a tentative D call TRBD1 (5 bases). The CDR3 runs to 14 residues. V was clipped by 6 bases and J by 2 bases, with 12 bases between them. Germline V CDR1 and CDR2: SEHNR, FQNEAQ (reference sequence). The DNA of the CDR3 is TGTGCCAGCAGTCCCGGCAGGGACACAGATACGCAGTATTTT. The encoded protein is CASSPGRDTDTQYF.

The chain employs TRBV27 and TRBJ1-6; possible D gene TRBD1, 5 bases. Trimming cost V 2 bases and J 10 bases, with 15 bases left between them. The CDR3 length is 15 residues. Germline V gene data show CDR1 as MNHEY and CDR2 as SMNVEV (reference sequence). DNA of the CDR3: TGTGCCAGCAGTTTAACGACTGGGGGGGACTCACCCCTCCACTTT. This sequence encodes CASSLTTGGDSPLHF.

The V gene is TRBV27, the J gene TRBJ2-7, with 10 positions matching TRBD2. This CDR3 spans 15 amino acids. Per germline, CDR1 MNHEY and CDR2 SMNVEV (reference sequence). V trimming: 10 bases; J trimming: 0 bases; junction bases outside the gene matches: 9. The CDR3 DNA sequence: TGTGCCACCAGACCAGCGGGGGGGGTCTCCTACGAGCAGTACTTC. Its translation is CATRPAGGVSYEQYF.

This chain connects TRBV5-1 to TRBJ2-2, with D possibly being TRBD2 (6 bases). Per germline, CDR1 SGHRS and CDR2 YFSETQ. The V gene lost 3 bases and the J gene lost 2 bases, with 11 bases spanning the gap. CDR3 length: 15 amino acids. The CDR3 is CASSSGELNTGELFF. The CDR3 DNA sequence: TGCGCCAGCAGCTCGGGGGAGCTAAACACCGGGGAGCTGTTTTTT.

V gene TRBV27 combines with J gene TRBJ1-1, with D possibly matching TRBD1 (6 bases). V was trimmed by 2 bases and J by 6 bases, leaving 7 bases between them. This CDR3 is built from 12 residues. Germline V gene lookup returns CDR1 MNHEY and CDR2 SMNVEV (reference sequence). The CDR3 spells CASSLRGAEAFF. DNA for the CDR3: TGTGCCAGCAGTTTAAGGGGGGCTGAAGCTTTCTTT.

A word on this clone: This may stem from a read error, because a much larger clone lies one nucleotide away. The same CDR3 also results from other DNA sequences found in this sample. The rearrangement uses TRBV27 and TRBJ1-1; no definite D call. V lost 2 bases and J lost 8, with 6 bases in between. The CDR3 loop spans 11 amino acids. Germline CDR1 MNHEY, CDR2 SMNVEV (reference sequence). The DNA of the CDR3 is TGTGCCAGCAGTTTAGGGAGGGAAGCTTTCTTT. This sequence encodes CASSLGREAFF.

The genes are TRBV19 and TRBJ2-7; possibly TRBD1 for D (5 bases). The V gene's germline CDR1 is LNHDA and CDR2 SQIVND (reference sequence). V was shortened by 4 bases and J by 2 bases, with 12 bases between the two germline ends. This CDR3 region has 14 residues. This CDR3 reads CASSTDGQPYEQYF. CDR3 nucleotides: TGTGCCAGTAGTACCGACGGACAACCCTACGAGCAGTACTTC.

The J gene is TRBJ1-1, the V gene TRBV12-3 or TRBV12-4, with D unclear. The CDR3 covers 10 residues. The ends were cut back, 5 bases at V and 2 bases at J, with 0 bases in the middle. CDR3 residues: CASSNTEAFF. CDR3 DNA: TGTGCCAGCAGTAACACTGAAGCTTTCTTT.

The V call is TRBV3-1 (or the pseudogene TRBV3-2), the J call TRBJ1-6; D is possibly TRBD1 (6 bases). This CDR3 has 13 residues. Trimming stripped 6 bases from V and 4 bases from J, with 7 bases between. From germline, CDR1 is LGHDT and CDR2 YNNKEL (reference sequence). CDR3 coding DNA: TGTGCCAGCAGGGACAGATATAATTCACCCCTCCACTTT. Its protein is CASRDRYNSPLHF.

The DNA of the CDR3 is TGTGCCAGCAGCTTCAGCGGGGCCGGCTATAATTCACCCCTCCACTTT. Its protein product is CASSFSGAGYNSPLHF. The J gene is TRBJ1-6, the V gene TRBV7-2; D is possibly TRBD1 (5 bases). Trimming left V 3 bases short and J 3 bases short, with 12 bases between. The CDR3 covers 16 residues. Germline values: CDR1 SGHTA, CDR2 FQGNSA.

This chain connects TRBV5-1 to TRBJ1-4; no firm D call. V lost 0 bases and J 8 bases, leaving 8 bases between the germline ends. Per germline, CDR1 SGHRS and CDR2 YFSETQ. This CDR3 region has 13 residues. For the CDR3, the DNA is TGCGCCAGCAGCTTGGGGGTGGAAGAAAAACTGTTTTTT. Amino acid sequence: CASSLGVEEKLFF.

The CDR3 bases are TGTGCCAGTATGGGACCGACACAAAGGGTTCTCTCTGGGGCCAACGTCCTGACTTTC. Encoded protein: CASMGPTQRVLSGANVLTF. The rearrangement links TRBV19 to TRBJ2-6; D tentatively reads TRBD1 or TRBD2 (5 bases each). CDR3 length equals 19 residues. V lost 7 bases and J 0 bases, leaving 22 bases between the germline ends. Germline V gene lookup returns CDR1 LNHDA and CDR2 SQIVND (reference sequence).

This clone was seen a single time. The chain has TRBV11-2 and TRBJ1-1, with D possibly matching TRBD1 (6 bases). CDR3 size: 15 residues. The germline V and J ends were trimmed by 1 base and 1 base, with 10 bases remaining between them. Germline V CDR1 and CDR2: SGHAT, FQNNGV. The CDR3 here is CASSLVVTGNTEAFF. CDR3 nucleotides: TGTGCCAGCAGCTTAGTGGTGACAGGGAACACTGAAGCTTTCTTT. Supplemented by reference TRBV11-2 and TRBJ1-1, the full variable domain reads EAGVAQSPRYKIIEKRQSVAFWCNPISGHATLYWYQQILGQGPKLLIQFQNNGVVDDSQLPKDRFSAERLKGVDSTLKIQPAKLEDSAVYLCASSLVVTGNTEAFFGQGTRLTVV.

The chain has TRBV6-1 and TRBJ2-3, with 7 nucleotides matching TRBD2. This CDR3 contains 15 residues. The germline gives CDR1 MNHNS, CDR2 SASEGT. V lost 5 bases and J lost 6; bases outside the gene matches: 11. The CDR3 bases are TGTGCCAGCAGTTGGGCCGTCGGCGGGAGCGATACGCAGTATTTT. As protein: CASSWAVGGSDTQYF.

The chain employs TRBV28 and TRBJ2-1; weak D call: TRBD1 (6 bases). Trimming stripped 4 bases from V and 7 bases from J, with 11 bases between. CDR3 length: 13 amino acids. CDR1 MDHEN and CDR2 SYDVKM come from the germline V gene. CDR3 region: CASSSIRGNEQFF. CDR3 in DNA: TGTGCCAGCAGTTCTATCAGGGGAAATGAGCAGTTCTTC.

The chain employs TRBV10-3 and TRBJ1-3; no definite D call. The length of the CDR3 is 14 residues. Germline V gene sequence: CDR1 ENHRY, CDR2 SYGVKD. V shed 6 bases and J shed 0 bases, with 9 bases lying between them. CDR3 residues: CAISDRASGNTIYF. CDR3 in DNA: TGTGCCATCAGCGATAGAGCCTCTGGAAACACCATATATTTT.

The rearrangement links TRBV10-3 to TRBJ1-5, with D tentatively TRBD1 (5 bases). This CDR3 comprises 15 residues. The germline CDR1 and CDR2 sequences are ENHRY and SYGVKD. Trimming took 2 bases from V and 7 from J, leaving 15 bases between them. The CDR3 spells CAISETAGPGQPQHF. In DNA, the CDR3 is TGTGCCATCAGTGAGACGGCAGGGCCCGGCCAGCCCCAGCATTTT.

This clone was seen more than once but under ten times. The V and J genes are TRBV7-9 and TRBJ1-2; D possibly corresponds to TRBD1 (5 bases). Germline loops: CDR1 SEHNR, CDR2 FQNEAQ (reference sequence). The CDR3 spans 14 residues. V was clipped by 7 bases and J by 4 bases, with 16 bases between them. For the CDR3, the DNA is TGTGCCAGCAAAGGGGCAGGGCCGAGCTATGGCTACACCTTC. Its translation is CASKGAGPSYGYTF.

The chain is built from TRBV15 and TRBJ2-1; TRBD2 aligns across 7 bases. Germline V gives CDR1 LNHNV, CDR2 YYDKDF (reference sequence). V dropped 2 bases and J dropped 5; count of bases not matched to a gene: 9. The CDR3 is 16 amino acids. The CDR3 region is CATSRNYPGGDNEQFF. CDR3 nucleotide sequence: TGTGCCACCAGCAGAAACTACCCGGGGGGTGACAATGAGCAGTTCTTC.

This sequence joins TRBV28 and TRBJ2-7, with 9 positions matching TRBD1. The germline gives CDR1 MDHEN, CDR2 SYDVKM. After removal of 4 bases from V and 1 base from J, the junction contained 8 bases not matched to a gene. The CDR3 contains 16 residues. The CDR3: CASSSIRDRVSYEQYF. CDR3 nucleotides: TGTGCCAGCAGTTCAATCCGGGACAGGGTATCCTACGAGCAGTACTTC.

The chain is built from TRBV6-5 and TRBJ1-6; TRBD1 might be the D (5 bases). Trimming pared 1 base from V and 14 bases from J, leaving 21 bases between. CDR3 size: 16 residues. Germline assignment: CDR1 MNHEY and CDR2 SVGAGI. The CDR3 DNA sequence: TGTGCCAGCAGTTACTTTGCCCGACGAGGGGCTTTGGCCCTCCACTTT. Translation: CASSYFARRGALALHF.

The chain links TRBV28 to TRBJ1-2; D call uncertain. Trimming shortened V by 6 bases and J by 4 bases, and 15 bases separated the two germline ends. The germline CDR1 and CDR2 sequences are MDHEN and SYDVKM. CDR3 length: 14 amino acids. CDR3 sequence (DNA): TGTGCCAGCAGCCCACAATCGGTGGTCTATGGCTACACCTTC. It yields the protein CASSPQSVVYGYTF.

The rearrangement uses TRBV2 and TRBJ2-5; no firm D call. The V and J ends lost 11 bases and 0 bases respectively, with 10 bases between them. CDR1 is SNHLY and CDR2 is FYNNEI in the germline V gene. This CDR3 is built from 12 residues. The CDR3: CASLRDQETQYF. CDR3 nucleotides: TGTGCCTCCCTTCGGGACCAAGAGACCCAGTACTTC.

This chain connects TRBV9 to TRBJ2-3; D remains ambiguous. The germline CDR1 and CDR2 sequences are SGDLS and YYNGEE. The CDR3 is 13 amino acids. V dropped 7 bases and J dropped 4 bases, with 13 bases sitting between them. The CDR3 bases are TGTGCCAGCTCCCGTTTGTTGTCAGATACGCAGTATTTT. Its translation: CASSRLLSDTQYF.

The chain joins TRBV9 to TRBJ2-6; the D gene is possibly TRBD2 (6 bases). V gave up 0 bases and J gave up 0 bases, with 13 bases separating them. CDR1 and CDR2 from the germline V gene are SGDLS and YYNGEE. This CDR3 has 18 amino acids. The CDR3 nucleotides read TGTGCCAGCAGCGTAGGGGGGAGGCCAAACTCTGGGGCCAACGTCCTGACTTTC. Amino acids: CASSVGGRPNSGANVLTF.

Here the CDR3 DNA reads TGTGCCTTGTACAGGGGGGACAGAGAAAAACTGTTTTTT. Encoded protein: CALYRGDREKLFF. The rearrangement joins TRBV30 to TRBJ1-4; the match to TRBD1 covers 8 bases. This CDR3 is built from 13 residues. CDR1 is GTSNPN, CDR2 SVGIG, per germline (reference sequence). V lost 7 bases, J lost 8 bases, and 9 bases stayed unmatched.